These T cell receptor beta chains were read from a single sample in a study of blood T cell repertoires in COVID-19. Generated by immunoSEQ multiplex PCR, the TCRdb table keeps only in-frame clones and is missing some. The profile covers 100,000 to 150,000 clones, with over 70% appearing a single time and about 5.5% taken by the ten largest. Source material: peripheral blood. These TCRs come from an elderly man with active or convalescent COVID-19. The CDR3 runs from the conserved cysteine through the conserved F or W. A D gene is named only where the DNA matches it firmly. Where a row states a size, it is once, few, many or the class of an expanded clone; other rows omit it.

v_gene	abundance	d_gene	j_gene	CDR3nt	CDR3aa
TRBV9	.	.	TRBJ2-7	TGTGCCAGCAGCGAGGGGGCTAGCGCCTCCTACGAGCAGTACTTC	CASSEGASASYEQYF
TRBV2	.	.	TRBJ2-7	TGTGCCAGCCGGGCAGGGGACCCCTACGAGCAGTACTTC	CASRAGDPYEQYF
TRBV7-2	.	TRBD1	TRBJ1-5	TGTGCCAGCAGCTTAGGGGACAGAGATTATAGCAATCAGCCCCAGCATTTT	CASSLGDRDYSNQPQHF
TRBV4-3	few	.	TRBJ1-2	TGCGCCAGCAGCCAAGTAGGGGTCGGTGGCTACACCTTC	CASSQVGVGGYTF
TRBV2	.	TRBD1	TRBJ2-5	TGTGCCAGCAGAGCGGACAGGGTTTTTCAAGAGACCCAGTACTTC	CASRADRVFQETQYF
TRBV5-1	.	TRBD1	TRBJ1-1	TGCGCCAGCAGCTTCGGACAGGCCACCCTTGAAGCTTTCTTT	CASSFGQATLEAFF
TRBV6-2/TRBV6-3	.	TRBD2	TRBJ2-5	TGTGCCAGCAGATACTACGGGACTAGCGGTCAAGAGACCCAGTACTTC	CASRYYGTSGQETQYF
TRBV6-6	few	TRBD2	TRBJ2-1	TGTGCCAGCAGCACTAGCGGGGGATCTTACTACAATGAGCAGTTCTTC	CASSTSGGSYYNEQFF
TRBV9	.	.	TRBJ1-2	TGTGCCAGCAGCGTAGTTGCAGGGCCTTATGGCTACACCTTC	CASSVVAGPYGYTF
TRBV18	once	.	TRBJ2-7	TGTGCCAGCTCTCCTCAACAGGGCTACGAGCAGTACTTC	CASSPQQGYEQYF